Detailed here is one TCR beta chain. Its antigen target is currently unknown. It has no much larger one-base neighbor in the sample; base qualities were not kept. Library preparation was by PCR. The run used an Illumina HiSeq 2500. Molecular barcoding was employed in the preparation of TCR libraries, with unique molecular identifiers being used to normalize TCRbeta repertoire quantification. TCRdb reworked the public reads: Q25 trimming with fastp, MiXCR clone assembly, productive beta chains retained. For every CDR3 protein sequence, its rows merge into one entry that carries the most common genes and DNA. For this sample there are hundreds of thousands of distinct CDR3 sequences; 13% appear just once. The ten largest clones capture 3.5% to 4.5% of the sample. These data come from a study of T-cell reconstitution after alpha-beta-depleted transplantation in children (TCRdb year 2016). As for the study more broadly: The study quantitatively tracked T-cell immune reconstitution after TCRalphabeta/CD19-depleted allogeneic hematopoietic cell transplantation in children using TCR repertoire profiling.

The CDR3 measures 14 amino acids from cysteine to phenylalanine. Just the 42-base CDR3 DNA is kept, in frame starting at base 1. The germline V gene yields ENHRY for CDR1 and SYGVKD for CDR2. From V the trimming removes 6 bases and from J it removes 7 bases, while the gene matches leave 10 bases of the junction unaccounted for. The sequenced sample was PBMCs, obtained from the stem cell graft. The receptor's source is a human donor who donated a stem cell graft to a child with Fanconi anemia. The chain is assembled from TRBV10-3 and TRBJ1-1; TRBD1 lines up with 8 middle nucleotides. Read as DNA, the sequence is TGTGCCATCAGGGACGGGACAGGCGGACTTGAAGCTTTCTTT. It specifies CAIRDGTGGLEAFF.